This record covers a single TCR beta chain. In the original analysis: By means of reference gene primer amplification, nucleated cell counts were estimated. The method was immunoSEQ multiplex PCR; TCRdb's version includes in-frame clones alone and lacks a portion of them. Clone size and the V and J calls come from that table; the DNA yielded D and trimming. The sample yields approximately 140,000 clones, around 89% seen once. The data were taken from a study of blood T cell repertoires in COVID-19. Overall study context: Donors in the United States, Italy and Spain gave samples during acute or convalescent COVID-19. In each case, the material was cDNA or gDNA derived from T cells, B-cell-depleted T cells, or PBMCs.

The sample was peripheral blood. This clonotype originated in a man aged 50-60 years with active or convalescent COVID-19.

CDR3 region: CASSFSTGAQYEQYF. CDR3 sequence (DNA): TGTGCCAGCAGCTTTTCAACAGGGGCCCAATACGAGCAGTACTTC. This chain uses TRBV7-2 with TRBJ2-7, with TRBD1 matching 7 bases. The ends lost 3 bases at V and 4 bases at J; junction bases unmatched: 9. The CDR3 is made up of 15 amino acids. Looked up from germline, CDR1 is SGHTA and CDR2 is FQGNSA.